The 18 T cell receptor beta chains below were found in one sample sequenced in a study of sequential checkpoint blockade in melanoma. The treatment: randomized to nivolumab then ipilimumab (arm A) or the reverse (arm B). Here immunoSEQ multiplex PCR was the method, and the copy in TCRdb shows in-frame clones only, minus some. This repertoire shows 8,000 to 10,000 clones, 23% found once; its top ten account for around 15%. The input for sequencing was tumor tissue (inferred from file names), taken from a patient given nivolumab and ipilimumab in sequence. These receptors came from a human donor with melanoma.

The rearrangement joins TRBV6-8 to TRBJ2-1; TRBD2 matches at 10 bases. CDR3 length equals 13 residues. Looked up from germline, CDR1 is MNHGY and CDR2 is SAAAGT. V dropped 7 bases and J dropped 7; count of bases not matched to a gene: 4. This CDR3 is CASTPGLANEQFF. Written as DNA, the CDR3 is TGTGCCAGCACCCCGGGACTAGCGAATGAGCAGTTCTTC.

This clone has at least ten counts. The chain uses TRBV6-8 and TRBJ1-3; unclear D gene. V gave up 5 bases and J gave up 0 bases, with 17 bases separating them. The germline gives CDR1 MNHGY, CDR2 SAAAGT. The CDR3 has 17 residues. This CDR3 is CASSTIVDENSGNTIYF. The CDR3 bases are TGTGCCAGCAGTACGATAGTCGACGAGAACTCTGGAAACACCATATATTTT.

The chain uses TRBV2 and TRBJ2-3; TRBD2 aligns across 7 bases. This CDR3 contains 14 residues. V dropped 10 bases and J dropped 1; count of bases not matched to a gene: 8. Germline V gene lookup returns CDR1 SNHLY and CDR2 FYNNEI. CDR3 loop: CAISGSGRTDTQYF. The CDR3, as DNA: TGTGCCATCTCTGGTAGCGGGCGCACAGATACGCAGTATTTT.

This clone was seen only a few times. The gene calls are TRBV6-4 and TRBJ2-3; a weak D match, TRBD2 (5 bases). Deletions cut 5 bases from V and 5 bases from J, with 17 bases between. This CDR3 spans 15 amino acids. Germline-derived CDR1 and CDR2 are MRHNA and SNTAGT. CDR3 nucleotide sequence: TGTGCCAGCAGTTCCTTAGCCGGTGCGGGAGATACGCAGTATTTT. Translating gives CASSSLAGAGDTQYF.

The sample holds many counts of this clone. This chain joins TRBV11-3 and TRBJ1-1; maybe TRBD1 (5 bases). The CDR3 totals 16 residues. Between the trimmed V and J ends, which lost 4 bases and 8 bases, there was a span of 23 bases. Germline V gene sequence: CDR1 SGHNT, CDR2 YENEEA. CDR3 coding DNA: TGTGCCAGCAGCTCCCAAATCGTGGGGGGGTCTGGAGAAGCTTTCTTT. Translation: CASSSQIVGGSGEAFF.

This chain connects TRBV5-1 to TRBJ2-1, with 7 bases matching TRBD2. Per the germline V gene, CDR1 is SGHRS and CDR2 is YFSETQ. The CDR3 is 15 residues long. With 0 bases clipped from V and 3 bases from J, the junction kept 3 bases outside the gene matches. The CDR3 is CASSLESSGYNEQFF. Here the CDR3 DNA reads TGCGCCAGCAGCTTGGAGTCTAGCGGCTACAATGAGCAGTTCTTC. The full variable domain, completed using reference TRBV5-1 and TRBJ2-1, is KAGVTQTPRYLIKTRGQQVTLSCSPISGHRSVSWYQQTPGQGLQFLFEYFSETQRNKGNFPGRFSGRQFSNSRSEMNVSTLELGDSALYLCASSLESSGYNEQFFGPGTRLTVL.

The chain links TRBV9 to TRBJ1-5; D is undetermined. V shed 0 bases and J shed 0 bases, with 7 bases lying between them. Germline CDR1 is SGDLS and CDR2 is YYNGEE. The CDR3 is made up of 15 amino acids. For the CDR3, the DNA is TGTGCCAGCAGCGTAGGGGCCTCTAGCAATCAGCCCCAGCATTTT. This gives the protein CASSVGASSNQPQHF.

There are a few counts of this clone. The CDR3 sequence is CASSLAGGSYEQYV. The CDR3 bases are TGTGCCAGCAGCTTGGCAGGCGGGTCCTACGAGCAGTACGTC. The chain couples TRBV7-6 to TRBJ2-7; D possibly corresponds to TRBD2 (5 bases). The germline V gene encodes CDR1 SGHVS and CDR2 FNYEAQ. Trimming left V 3 bases short and J 1 base short, with 10 bases between. The CDR3 runs to 14 residues.

The chain couples TRBV19 to TRBJ2-1, with 7 bases lining up with TRBD2. CDR1 is LNHDA, CDR2 SQIVND, per germline (reference sequence). The CDR3 contains 15 residues. Trimming cost V 5 bases and J 7 bases; bases outside gene matches: 11. The chain's CDR3 is CASSLTDGGYNEQFF. In DNA form, the CDR3 reads TGTGCCAGTAGTCTGACCGACGGGGGGTATAATGAGCAGTTCTTC.

This clone appeared a few times. The genes are TRBV28 and TRBJ2-4; maybe TRBD1 (6 bases). Germline V gives CDR1 MDHEN, CDR2 SYDVKM. CDR3 length equals 15 residues. V was cut by 6 bases and J by 9 bases, with 21 bases left in between. This CDR3 is CASRRPGHRRGIQYF. DNA for the CDR3: TGTGCCAGCAGGCGACCGGGACACAGAAGAGGCATTCAGTACTTC.

This clone was recorded a few times. The chain links TRBV23-1 to TRBJ2-1; 12 bases fit TRBD2. TRBV23-1 is recorded as an ORF, its role being uncertain. This CDR3 comprises 17 residues. Trimming removed 6 bases from V and 7 bases from J; junction bases left unmatched: 13. The DNA of the CDR3 is TGCGCCAGCAGCCATGACCCGGGACTAGCGGGCCCAAATGAGCAGTTCTTC. Amino acids: CASSHDPGLAGPNEQFF.

The J gene is TRBJ1-2, the V gene TRBV11-3, with unresolved D. V was shortened by 1 base and J by 8 bases, with 23 bases between the two germline ends. Looked up from germline, CDR1 is SGHNT and CDR2 is YENEEA. CDR3 length: 17 residues. The CDR3 protein is CASSLGVLYPGVDGYTF. The CDR3 coding sequence is TGTGCCAGCAGCTTAGGAGTGTTATATCCAGGCGTGGACGGCTACACCTTC.

This sequence joins TRBV14 and TRBJ1-1; D is ambiguous. Looked up from germline, CDR1 is SGHDN and CDR2 is FVKESK. The V end lost 0 bases, the J end lost 1 base, and 9 bases lay between the germline ends. There are 15 residues in the CDR3. CDR3 DNA: TGTGCCAGCAGCCAAGATCTGGGGAGGAACACTGAAGCTTTCTTT. It codes for CASSQDLGRNTEAFF.

There are a few counts of this clone. The CDR3 spells CASSLASGVYEQYF. In DNA form, the CDR3 reads TGTGCCAGCAGCTTGGCCTCAGGTGTATACGAGCAGTACTTC. The rearrangement uses TRBV11-3 and TRBJ2-7; D is uncertain. Germline loops: CDR1 SGHNT, CDR2 YENEEA. The CDR3 is 14 residues long. V was pared by 3 bases and J by 4 bases, with 13 bases between.

The chain combines TRBV6-8 with TRBJ2-7, with TRBD1 identical over 7 bases. J was trimmed by 2 bases and V by 7 bases; bases with no gene match: 8. The CDR3 runs to 14 residues. CDR1 and CDR2 from the germline V gene are MNHGY and SAAAGT. The DNA of the CDR3 is TGTGCCAGCACCGAAGGGGACAGACCCTACGAGCAGTACTTC. Translated, it gives CASTEGDRPYEQYF.

This clone appeared a few times. This CDR3 is CASSLEGSETGETQYF. Written as DNA, the CDR3 is TGTGCCAGCAGCTTAGAGGGTTCCGAGACGGGGGAGACCCAGTACTTC. The V call is TRBV11-3, the J call TRBJ2-5; D may be TRBD2 (5 bases). This CDR3 has 16 amino acids. V lost 0 bases, J lost 5 bases, and 16 bases lay in between. Germline V gene data show CDR1 as SGHNT and CDR2 as YENEEA. The entire variable domain, with the rest obtained from reference TRBV11-3 and TRBJ2-5, is as follows: EAGVVQSPRYKIIEKKQPVAFWCNPISGHNTLYWYLQNLGQGPELLIRYENEEAVDDSQLPKDRFSAERLKGVDSTLKIQPAELGDSAVYLCASSLEGSETGETQYFGPGTRLLVL.

V gene TRBV29-1 combines with J gene TRBJ2-7; D is tentatively TRBD1 or TRBD2 (6 bases each). This CDR3 region has 14 residues. Germline CDR1 is SQVTM and CDR2 is ANQGSEA. V gave up 6 bases and J gave up 1 base, with 16 bases separating them. The CDR3 is CSVKRRGVSYEQYV. Written as DNA, the CDR3 is TGCAGCGTGAAAAGAAGGGGGGTATCCTACGAGCAGTACGTC.

This sequence joins TRBV6-8 and TRBJ1-2, with a tentative D call TRBD1 (5 bases). This CDR3 is built from 17 residues. In germline, CDR1 is MNHGY, CDR2 SAAAGT. V lost 4 bases and J 1 base, leaving 19 bases between the germline ends. The CDR3 here is CASSWGFAHSYNYGYTF. In DNA form, the CDR3 reads TGTGCCAGCAGTTGGGGCTTCGCACACTCTTATAACTATGGCTACACCTTC.